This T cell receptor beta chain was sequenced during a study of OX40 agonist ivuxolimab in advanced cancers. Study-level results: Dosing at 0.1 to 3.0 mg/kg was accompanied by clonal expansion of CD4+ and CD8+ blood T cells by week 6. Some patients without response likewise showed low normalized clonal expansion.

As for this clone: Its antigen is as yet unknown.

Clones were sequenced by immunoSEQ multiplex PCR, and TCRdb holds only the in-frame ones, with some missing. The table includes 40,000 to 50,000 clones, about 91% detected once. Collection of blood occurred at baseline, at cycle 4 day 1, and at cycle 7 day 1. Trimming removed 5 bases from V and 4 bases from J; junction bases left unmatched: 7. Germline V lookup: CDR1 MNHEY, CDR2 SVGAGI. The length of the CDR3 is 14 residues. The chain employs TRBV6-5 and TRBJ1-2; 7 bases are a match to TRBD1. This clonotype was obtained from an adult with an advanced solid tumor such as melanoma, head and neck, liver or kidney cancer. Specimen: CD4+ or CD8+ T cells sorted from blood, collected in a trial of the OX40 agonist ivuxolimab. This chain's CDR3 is CASSQDQGGYGYTF. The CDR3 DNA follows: TGTGCCAGCAGTCAGGACCAGGGGGGCTATGGCTACACCTTC.